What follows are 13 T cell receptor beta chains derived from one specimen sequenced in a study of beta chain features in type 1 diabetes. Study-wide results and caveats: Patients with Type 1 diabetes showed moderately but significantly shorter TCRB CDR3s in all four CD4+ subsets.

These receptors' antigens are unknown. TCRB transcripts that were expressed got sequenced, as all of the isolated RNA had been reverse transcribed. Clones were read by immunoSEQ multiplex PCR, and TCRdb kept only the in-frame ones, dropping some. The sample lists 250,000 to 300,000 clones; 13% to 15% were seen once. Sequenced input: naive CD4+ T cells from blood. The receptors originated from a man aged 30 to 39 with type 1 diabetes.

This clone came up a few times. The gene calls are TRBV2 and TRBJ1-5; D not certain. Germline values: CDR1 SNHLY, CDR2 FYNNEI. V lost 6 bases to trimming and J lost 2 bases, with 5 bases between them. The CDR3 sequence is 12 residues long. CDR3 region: CASSSGNQPQHF. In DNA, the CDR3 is TGTGCCAGCAGCAGTGGCAATCAGCCCCAGCATTTT.

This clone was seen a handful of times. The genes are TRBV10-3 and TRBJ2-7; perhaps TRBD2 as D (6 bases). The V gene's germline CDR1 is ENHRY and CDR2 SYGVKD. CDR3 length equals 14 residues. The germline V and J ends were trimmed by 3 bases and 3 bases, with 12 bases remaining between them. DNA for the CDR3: TGTGCCATCAGTGACAGGAGCGGGTACTACGAGCAGTACTTC. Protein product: CAISDRSGYYEQYF.

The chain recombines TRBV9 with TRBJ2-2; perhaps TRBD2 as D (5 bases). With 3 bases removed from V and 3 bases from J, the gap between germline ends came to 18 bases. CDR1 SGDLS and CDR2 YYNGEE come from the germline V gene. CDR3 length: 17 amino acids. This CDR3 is CASSAGVRPADTGELFF. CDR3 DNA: TGTGCCAGCAGCGCCGGGGTTCGGCCCGCGGACACCGGGGAGCTGTTTTTT.

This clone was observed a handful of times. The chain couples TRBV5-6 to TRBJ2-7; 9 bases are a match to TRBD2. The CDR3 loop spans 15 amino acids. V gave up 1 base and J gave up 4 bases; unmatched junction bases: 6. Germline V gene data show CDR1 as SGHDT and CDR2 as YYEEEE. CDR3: CASSLSSGSGYEQYF. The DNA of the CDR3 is TGTGCCAGCAGCTTGAGTAGCGGGAGTGGTTACGAGCAGTACTTC.

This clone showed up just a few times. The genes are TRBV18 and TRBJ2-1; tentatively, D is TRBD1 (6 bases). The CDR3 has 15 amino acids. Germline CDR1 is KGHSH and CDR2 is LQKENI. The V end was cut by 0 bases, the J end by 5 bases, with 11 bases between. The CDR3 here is CASSPPGTRNNEQFF. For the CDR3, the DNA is TGTGCCAGCTCACCACCGGGGACAAGAAACAATGAGCAGTTCTTC.

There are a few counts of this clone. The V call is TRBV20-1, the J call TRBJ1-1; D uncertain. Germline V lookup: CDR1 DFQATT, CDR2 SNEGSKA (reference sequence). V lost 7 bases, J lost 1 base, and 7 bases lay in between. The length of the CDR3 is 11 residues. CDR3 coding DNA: TGCAGTGTACCAGGGAACACTGAAGCTTTCTTT. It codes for CSVPGNTEAFF.

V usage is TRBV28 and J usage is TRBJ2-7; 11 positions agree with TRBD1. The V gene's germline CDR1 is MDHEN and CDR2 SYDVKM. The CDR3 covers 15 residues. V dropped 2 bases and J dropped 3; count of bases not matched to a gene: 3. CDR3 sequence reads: CASSLTGTGGYEQYF. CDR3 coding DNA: TGTGCCAGCAGTTTAACAGGGACAGGGGGCTACGAGCAGTACTTC.

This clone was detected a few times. CDR3 protein: CAVQWMAGYNEQFF. The CDR3, as DNA: TGTGCCGTTCAATGGATGGCGGGATACAATGAGCAGTTCTTC. The rearrangement joins TRBV27 to TRBJ2-1; TRBD2 is a possible D gene (6 bases). Trimming pared 11 bases from V and 4 bases from J, leaving 18 bases between. This CDR3 contains 14 residues. Germline CDR1 reads MNHEY; CDR2 reads SMNVEV (reference sequence).

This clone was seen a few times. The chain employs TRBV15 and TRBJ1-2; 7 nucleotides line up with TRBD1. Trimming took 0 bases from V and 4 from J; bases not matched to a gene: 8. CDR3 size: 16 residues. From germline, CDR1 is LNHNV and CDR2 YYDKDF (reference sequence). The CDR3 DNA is TGTGCCACCAGCAGAGATCGTGGGAAGGGGGCCTATGGCTACACCTTC. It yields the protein CATSRDRGKGAYGYTF.

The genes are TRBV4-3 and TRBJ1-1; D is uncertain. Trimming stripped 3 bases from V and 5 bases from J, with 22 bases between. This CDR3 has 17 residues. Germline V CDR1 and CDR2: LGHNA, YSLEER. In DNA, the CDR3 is TGCGCCAGCAGCCAGGCCCCCGGCACCTCGGGGAAAACTGAAGCTTTCTTT. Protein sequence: CASSQAPGTSGKTEAFF.

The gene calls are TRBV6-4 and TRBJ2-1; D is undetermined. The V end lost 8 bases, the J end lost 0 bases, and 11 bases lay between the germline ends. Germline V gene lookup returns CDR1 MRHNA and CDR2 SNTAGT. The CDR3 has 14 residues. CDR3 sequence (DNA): TGTGCCAGCCGTTTACACAGCTCCTACAATGAGCAGTTCTTC. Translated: CASRLHSSYNEQFF.

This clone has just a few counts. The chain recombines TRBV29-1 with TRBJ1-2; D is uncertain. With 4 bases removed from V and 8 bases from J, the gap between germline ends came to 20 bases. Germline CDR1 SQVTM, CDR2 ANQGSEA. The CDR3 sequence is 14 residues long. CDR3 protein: CSVAEQQIFGGYTF. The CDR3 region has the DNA TGCAGCGTTGCCGAACAGCAAATTTTCGGCGGCTACACCTTC.

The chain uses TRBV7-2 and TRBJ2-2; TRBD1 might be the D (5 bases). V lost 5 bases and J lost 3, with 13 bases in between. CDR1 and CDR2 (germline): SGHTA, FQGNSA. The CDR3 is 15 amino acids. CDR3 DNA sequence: TGTGCCAGCAGCCCCCCAGGGTCCTACACCGGGGAGCTGTTTTTT. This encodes CASSPPGSYTGELFF.